This record looks at one TCR beta chain sequence and its context. 13 Jbeta primers and 60 Vbeta primers were used for the PCR. Sequenced by immunoSEQ multiplex PCR; TCRdb stores in-frame clones only, minus some. The data contain 200,000 to 250,000 clones, about 80% of them seen just once; the ten biggest clones take up 0.63%. This sample is drawn from a study of cytomegalovirus exposure and HLA in healthy donors. V gave up 4 bases and J gave up 5 bases, with 13 bases separating them. The CDR3 length is 14 residues. CDR1 is SGDLS and CDR2 is YYNGEE in the germline V gene. This chain joins TRBV9 and TRBJ1-5, with D tentatively TRBD1 (6 bases). Sequenced sample: PBMCs. The clonotype originates from a man aged 18-30 years in good health and CMV-seronegative. CDR3 residues: CASSFGRGDQPQHF. CDR3 DNA: TGTGCCAGCAGCTTCGGCAGGGGAGATCAGCCCCAGCATTTT.